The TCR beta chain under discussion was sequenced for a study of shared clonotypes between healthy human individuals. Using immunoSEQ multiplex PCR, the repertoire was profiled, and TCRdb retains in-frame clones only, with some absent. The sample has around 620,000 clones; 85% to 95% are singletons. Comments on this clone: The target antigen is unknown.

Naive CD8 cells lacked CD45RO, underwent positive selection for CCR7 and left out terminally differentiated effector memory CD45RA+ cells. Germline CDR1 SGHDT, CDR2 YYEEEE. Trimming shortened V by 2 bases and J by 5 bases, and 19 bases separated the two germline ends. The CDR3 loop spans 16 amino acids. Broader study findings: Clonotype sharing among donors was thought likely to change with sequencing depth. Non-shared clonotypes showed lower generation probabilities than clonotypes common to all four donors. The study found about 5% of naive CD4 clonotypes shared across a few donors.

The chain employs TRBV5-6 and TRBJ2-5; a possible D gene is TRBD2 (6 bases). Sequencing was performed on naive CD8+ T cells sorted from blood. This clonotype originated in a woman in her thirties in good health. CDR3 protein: CASSFTAEGPRETQYF. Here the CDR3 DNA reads TGTGCCAGCAGCTTCACTGCGGAGGGCCCGCGGGAGACCCAGTACTTC.